These T cell receptor beta chains were read from a single sample in a study of blood T cells in healthy people across ages. TCRdb processed the 5' RACE reads anew with MiXCR; each CDR3 protein has one entry. The data show fewer than 900,000 distinct CDR3 sequences, roughly 40% seen once. Sequencing was carried out using blood. Receptor source: a young man in good health. Each CDR3 is given with its conserved first and last residue. The order of the fields is D gene, J gene, clone size, V gene, CDR3 DNA, CDR3 protein. D genes are given only for firm matches. Part of the rows lack a size; the others show once, few, many or a class for expanded clones.

D gene: .; J gene: TRBJ2-4; clone size: .; V gene: TRBV7-7; CDR3 DNA: TGTGCTAGCAGCCGGAAGGGCCACAATGAGCAGTACTTC; CDR3 protein: CASSRKGHNEQYF
D gene: .; J gene: TRBJ1-6; clone size: .; V gene: TRBV7-9; CDR3 DNA: TGTGCCAGCAGCTTAGTCCAGGGCTATAATTCACCCCTCCACTTT; CDR3 protein: CASSLVQGYNSPLHF
D gene: .; J gene: TRBJ2-7; clone size: many; V gene: TRBV7-2; CDR3 DNA: TGTGCCAGCAGCCCCCGAGAGTTCTACGAGCAGTACTTC; CDR3 protein: CASSPREFYEQYF
D gene: TRBD2; J gene: TRBJ2-1; clone size: .; V gene: TRBV29-1; CDR3 DNA: TGCAGCGTTGAATCGGGACTAGCGGGGGCCTACAATGAGCAGTTCTTC; CDR3 protein: CSVESGLAGAYNEQFF
D gene: .; J gene: TRBJ2-5; clone size: few; V gene: TRBV6-2/TRBV6-3; CDR3 DNA: TGTGCCAGCAGTTACGGCCTCGTAAGGACCCAGTACTTC; CDR3 protein: CASSYGLVRTQYF
D gene: .; J gene: TRBJ2-1; clone size: .; V gene: TRBV6-6; CDR3 DNA: TGTGCCAGCAGTTACCTGGTTGGGGTCAGACCCAATGAGCAGTTCTTC; CDR3 protein: CASSYLVGVRPNEQFF
D gene: .; J gene: TRBJ1-3; clone size: .; V gene: TRBV5-1; CDR3 DNA: TGCGCCAGCAGCTCAGGAGACGGAAACACCATATATTTT; CDR3 protein: CASSSGDGNTIYF
D gene: TRBD2; J gene: TRBJ2-5; clone size: .; V gene: TRBV20-1; CDR3 DNA: TGCAGTGCAACTCTAGCGGGGGGGCCAGAGACCCAGTACTTC; CDR3 protein: CSATLAGGPETQYF
D gene: .; J gene: TRBJ1-5; clone size: few; V gene: TRBV7-9; CDR3 DNA: TGTGCCAGCAGCGGGGGGGTCAATCAGCCCCAGCATTTT; CDR3 protein: CASSGGVNQPQHF
D gene: .; J gene: TRBJ2-2; clone size: few; V gene: TRBV11-2; CDR3 DNA: TGTGCCAGCAGTGGTGGAGGGTTTCACACCGGGGAGCTGTTTTTT; CDR3 protein: CASSGGGFHTGELFF
D gene: .; J gene: TRBJ1-4; clone size: .; V gene: TRBV9; CDR3 DNA: TGTGCCAGCAGCGTAGAGGCATTGGGGGCCCTCGGGGGGAAACTGTTTTTT; CDR3 protein: CASSVEALGALGGKLFF
D gene: .; J gene: TRBJ2-4; clone size: many; V gene: TRBV2; CDR3 DNA: TGTGCCAGCAGGAGTAGAAACATTCAGTACTTC; CDR3 protein: CASRSRNIQYF
D gene: TRBD2; J gene: TRBJ2-1; clone size: .; V gene: TRBV6-1; CDR3 DNA: TGTGCCAGCAGTCGAGGGGGTAGCGGGGTCTTTAATGAGCAGTTCTTC; CDR3 protein: CASSRGGSGVFNEQFF
D gene: TRBD1; J gene: TRBJ2-7; clone size: few; V gene: TRBV5-1; CDR3 DNA: TGCGCCAGCAGCACCCGGGACAGGGGTCACGAGCAGTACTTC; CDR3 protein: CASSTRDRGHEQYF
D gene: TRBD2; J gene: TRBJ2-3; clone size: .; V gene: TRBV12-5; CDR3 DNA: TGTGCTAGTGGTTCGGGACTAGCGGGGGCCACAGATACGCAGTATTTT; CDR3 protein: CASGSGLAGATDTQYF
D gene: .; J gene: TRBJ2-3; clone size: .; V gene: TRBV2; CDR3 DNA: TGTGCCAGCACCCCGGGGGGCGGCACAGATACGCGGTATTTT; CDR3 protein: CASTPGGGTDTRYF
D gene: TRBD2; J gene: TRBJ2-5; clone size: few; V gene: TRBV5-1; CDR3 DNA: TGCGCCAGCAGCTTGCAACTAGCGGGAGTGGAGACCCAGTACTTC; CDR3 protein: CASSLQLAGVETQYF
D gene: .; J gene: TRBJ1-1; clone size: few; V gene: TRBV15; CDR3 DNA: TGTGCCACCAGCAGGAAACAGGAGGGGGTCGGTGAAGCTTTCTTT; CDR3 protein: CATSRKQEGVGEAFF
D gene: TRBD1; J gene: TRBJ1-2; clone size: few; V gene: TRBV12-3/TRBV12-4; CDR3 DNA: TGTGCCAGCAGGACTCGGACAGGTAGCTATGGCTACACCTTC; CDR3 protein: CASRTRTGSYGYTF
D gene: .; J gene: TRBJ2-1; clone size: .; V gene: TRBV7-3; CDR3 DNA: TGTGCCAACAGCTTAACAGAGGAGAATGAGCAGTTCTTC; CDR3 protein: CANSLTEENEQFF
D gene: TRBD2; J gene: TRBJ2-2; clone size: .; V gene: TRBV30; CDR3 DNA: TGTGCCTGGAGTGTAGGACTAGCGTCCGGGGAGCTGTTTTTT; CDR3 protein: CAWSVGLASGELFF
D gene: .; J gene: TRBJ2-7; clone size: few; V gene: TRBV15; CDR3 DNA: TGTGCCACCAGCAGGGATGGGGGGGGGCAAAGAAATGAGCAGTACTTC; CDR3 protein: CATSRDGGGQRNEQYF
D gene: .; J gene: TRBJ2-1; clone size: .; V gene: TRBV5-1; CDR3 DNA: TGCGCCAGCAGCTTGGCGGCTCTTATAAGCTACAATGAGCAGTTCTTC; CDR3 protein: CASSLAALISYNEQFF
D gene: TRBD1; J gene: TRBJ2-3; clone size: .; V gene: TRBV5-5; CDR3 DNA: TGTGCCAGCAGCCCGGACAGGGGCCCTAGCACAGATACGCAGTATTTT; CDR3 protein: CASSPDRGPSTDTQYF
D gene: TRBD1; J gene: TRBJ2-1; clone size: few; V gene: TRBV15; CDR3 DNA: TGTGCCACCCGGACAGGACCCGTGGATGAGCAGTTCTTC; CDR3 protein: CATRTGPVDEQFF
D gene: TRBD1; J gene: TRBJ1-2; clone size: many; V gene: TRBV9; CDR3 DNA: TGTGCCAGCAGCGTGGGGACAGGGGATTGCGGCTACACCTTC; CDR3 protein: CASSVGTGDCGYTF
D gene: .; J gene: TRBJ2-7; clone size: few; V gene: TRBV25-1; CDR3 DNA: TGTGCCAGCAGTGGAATACACAGGGGAGGGAATGAGCAGTACTTC; CDR3 protein: CASSGIHRGGNEQYF
D gene: .; J gene: TRBJ2-5; clone size: many; V gene: TRBV7-2; CDR3 DNA: TGTGCCAGCAGCCCGATAGTACAAGAGACCCAGTACTTC; CDR3 protein: CASSPIVQETQYF
D gene: .; J gene: TRBJ2-7; clone size: .; V gene: TRBV5-1; CDR3 DNA: TGCGCCAGCAGCTTCGACTGGAGCTACGAGCAGTACTTC; CDR3 protein: CASSFDWSYEQYF
D gene: .; J gene: TRBJ2-5; clone size: few; V gene: TRBV4-2; CDR3 DNA: TGTGCCAGCAGCCAAGATTTACTGGGGGAGACCCAGTACTTC; CDR3 protein: CASSQDLLGETQYF
D gene: .; J gene: TRBJ1-1; clone size: .; V gene: TRBV7-2; CDR3 DNA: TGTGCCAGCAGCGGCGCCGGACCTGAAGCTTTCTTT; CDR3 protein: CASSGAGPEAFF
D gene: .; J gene: TRBJ2-7; clone size: few; V gene: TRBV5-1; CDR3 DNA: TGCGCCAGCAGCTTGGATTATAGTCCGGGGGCGAACGAGCAGTACTTC; CDR3 protein: CASSLDYSPGANEQYF
D gene: .; J gene: TRBJ2-7; clone size: .; V gene: TRBV6-1; CDR3 DNA: TGTGCCAGCTGCCCCACAGACCACCTTGGCTACGAGCAGTACTTC; CDR3 protein: CASCPTDHLGYEQYF
D gene: .; J gene: TRBJ2-5; clone size: .; V gene: TRBV7-2; CDR3 DNA: TGTGCCAGCAGCTTGACTAGGGGCGAGACCCAGTACTTC; CDR3 protein: CASSLTRGETQYF
D gene: .; J gene: TRBJ1-4; clone size: many; V gene: TRBV4-1; CDR3 DNA: TGCGCCAGCAGCCAGGTCTATGAAAAACTGTTTTTT; CDR3 protein: CASSQVYEKLFF
D gene: .; J gene: TRBJ2-3; clone size: .; V gene: TRBV20-1; CDR3 DNA: TGCAGTGCTCCCCGGCCAGGGTCAGCCGATACGCAGTATTTT; CDR3 protein: CSAPRPGSADTQYF
D gene: .; J gene: TRBJ2-3; clone size: many; V gene: TRBV7-2; CDR3 DNA: TGTGCCAGCAGCTTAGTCGTCCCGACAGGCCGACTCACAGATACGCAGTATTTT; CDR3 protein: CASSLVVPTGRLTDTQYF